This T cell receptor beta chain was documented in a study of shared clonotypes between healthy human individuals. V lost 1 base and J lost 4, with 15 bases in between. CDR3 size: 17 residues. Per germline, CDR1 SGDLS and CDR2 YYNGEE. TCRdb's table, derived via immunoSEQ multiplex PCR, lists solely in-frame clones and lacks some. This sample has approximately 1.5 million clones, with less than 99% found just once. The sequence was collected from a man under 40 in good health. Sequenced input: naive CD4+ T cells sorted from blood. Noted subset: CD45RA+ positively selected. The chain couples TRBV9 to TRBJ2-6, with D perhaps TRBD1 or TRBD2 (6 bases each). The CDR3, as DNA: TGTGCCAGCAGCGTAATTGTGGGGGGCTCCGGGGCCAACGTCCTGACTTTC. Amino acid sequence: CASSVIVGGSGANVLTF.